This TCR beta chain emerged from a study of regulatory T cells in long-lasting Graves disease. General observations from the study: It was possible that the small sample size reduced accuracy. Peripheral blood alone, not thyroid tissue, underwent study.

Building the TCR beta libraries relied on iRepertoire HTBI primers, and CDR3 regions underwent Arm-PCR. From the multiplex PCR reads, TCRdb called clonotypes with MiXCR, one entry per CDR3 protein. The sample lists about 220,000 distinct CDR3 sequences; roughly a fifth were seen once. Documented time point: newly diagnosed GD, antithyroid drugs for less than 3 months. PBMCs provided the RNA from which the TCR library was made. The germline CDR1 and CDR2 sequences are MDHEN and SYDVKM. The germline V and J ends were trimmed by 8 bases and 0 bases, with 8 bases remaining between them. The CDR3 runs to 12 residues. This clonotype was seen ten or more times. Antigen: not known. These same data were also listed under a study on T cells in Graves' hyperthyroidism and ophthalmopathy.

The specimen comprised peripheral blood mononuclear cells (PBMCs), sampled at new diagnosis, from a patient treated with antithyroid drugs. The receptor comes from a young woman with Graves disease. The rearrangement joins TRBV28 to TRBJ2-7; no clear D. The DNA of the CDR3 is TGTGCCAGCCTCGGAAACTCCTACGAGCAGTACTTC. This encodes CASLGNSYEQYF.